This T cell receptor beta chain originates from a study of blood T cell repertoires in COVID-19. TCRdb's table, derived via immunoSEQ multiplex PCR, lists solely in-frame clones and lacks some. The data show under 450,000 clones, with about nine tenths seen just once and about 0.9% held by the top ten. Participant age was about 18 to 89 years, and participants resided in about two dozen US areas. Participants were placed into cohorts based on the clinical history they reported. Per the germline V gene, CDR1 is KGHSH and CDR2 is LQKENI. V dropped 3 bases and J dropped 2 bases, with 13 bases sitting between them. This CDR3 is 16 amino acids long.

The chain links TRBV18 to TRBJ1-4; perhaps TRBD1 as D (6 bases). The origin of this receptor is a woman between 40 and 55 years old who had been exposed to COVID-19. Sequenced material: PBMCs or T cells enriched from blood (not recorded which). This CDR3 reads CASSPGTGGTNEKLFF. DNA for the CDR3: TGTGCCAGCTCACCCGGGACGGGGGGCACTAATGAAAAACTGTTTTTT.